These 18 T cell receptor beta chains were all obtained from the same sample, sequenced in a study of blood T cells in healthy people across ages. Combining a sample-barcoded 5' primer with a J-beta primer mix, a second PCR ran for roughly 6 to 11 cycles. One entry per CDR3 protein results from TCRdb running MiXCR on the 5' RACE reads. The data hold about 1,000,000 distinct CDR3 sequences, with 35% to 55% observed a single time. Input material: blood. The receptors were gathered from a woman aged 55-75 years in good health.

This clonotype has a handful of counts. This rearrangement joins TRBV20-1 to TRBJ2-7, with a weak D call TRBD2 (6 bases). V lost 6 bases and J lost 0, with 15 bases in between. Germline V gene data show CDR1 as DFQATT and CDR2 as SNEGSKA (reference sequence). This CDR3 comprises 14 residues. The chain's CDR3 is CSATTSSLSYEQYF. CDR3 in DNA: TGCAGTGCCACTACTAGCTCCCTCTCCTACGAGCAGTACTTC.

The rearrangement uses TRBV12-3 or TRBV12-4 and TRBJ1-4; 9 nucleotides agree with TRBD1. The junction had 5 bases not matched to a gene; V was cut back by 4 bases and J by 5 bases. The CDR3 runs 15 residues. Here the CDR3 reads CASSSRTGVNEKLFF. The CDR3 DNA is TGTGCCAGCAGTTCTAGGACAGGGGTGAATGAAAAACTGTTTTTT.

This chain links TRBV12-3 or TRBV12-4 with TRBJ1-2; TRBD1 aligns across 7 bases. The V and J ends lost 1 base and 7 bases, in that order; junction bases with no gene match: 15. The CDR3 runs 17 residues. The CDR3 spells CASSLVVGTALGGGYTF. In DNA, the CDR3 is TGTGCCAGCAGTTTAGTAGTCGGGACAGCCCTAGGGGGTGGCTACACCTTC.

The V and J genes are TRBV5-8 and TRBJ2-5, with TRBD1 identical over 7 bases. CDR1 is SGHTS and CDR2 is YDEGEE in the germline V gene. The CDR3 spans 15 residues. Trimming took 2 bases from V and 2 from J; bases not matched to a gene: 6. CDR3 region: CASSLGQDHQETQYF. For the CDR3, the DNA is TGTGCCAGCAGCTTAGGACAGGACCATCAAGAGACCCAGTACTTC.

The chain employs TRBV29-1 and TRBJ1-1; D is unclear. Germline CDR1 reads SQVTM; CDR2 reads ANQGSEA. With 4 bases removed from V and 3 bases from J, the gap between germline ends came to 9 bases. The CDR3 has 12 amino acids. The CDR3 DNA sequence: TGCAGCGTTGGAAAGGGTTACACTGAAGCTTTCTTT. This sequence encodes CSVGKGYTEAFF.

This clonotype was found a few times. The rearrangement uses TRBV7-9 and TRBJ2-5; 7 bases agree with TRBD1. Losses at the gene ends were 7 bases for V and 0 bases for J; bases not matched to a gene: 5. Per germline, CDR1 SEHNR and CDR2 FQNEAQ (reference sequence). The CDR3 is 14 residues long. CDR3: CASNRQGNQETQYF. CDR3 DNA: TGTGCCAGCAACCGACAGGGAAACCAAGAGACCCAGTACTTC.

This clonotype was counted many times. The rearrangement links TRBV13 to TRBJ2-7, with D unclear. This CDR3 has 12 amino acids. CDR1 and CDR2 (germline): PRHDT, FYEKMQ (reference sequence). V lost 4 bases, J lost 3 bases, and 7 bases lay in between. CDR3 sequence: CASSWGSYEQYF. The CDR3 DNA follows: TGTGCCAGCAGCTGGGGTAGCTACGAGCAGTACTTC.

The chain has TRBV7-8 and TRBJ2-7, with D unclear. With the DNA end fitting TRBJ2-5 better, the J assignment may be wrong. Germline V gives CDR1 SGHVS, CDR2 FQNEAQ. The CDR3 consists of 13 residues. This CDR3 is CASSLLGAETQYF. In nucleotides, the CDR3 is TGTGCCAGCAGCTTACTGGGTGCAGAGACCCAGTACTTC.

This clonotype came up a few times. The rearrangement joins TRBV5-1 to TRBJ2-1; the match to TRBD2 covers 7 bases. Germline lookup yields CDR1 SGHRS and CDR2 YFSETQ. The CDR3 has 14 residues. The J segment lost 4 bases and the V segment lost 5 bases, leaving 6 bases of the junction unmatched. The CDR3 DNA reads TGCGCCAGCAGTTCGGGCGGGGGTTACAATGAGCAGTTCTTC. Translation gives CASSSGGGYNEQFF.

This chain connects TRBV9 to TRBJ2-3; 12 bases are a match to TRBD2. This CDR3 comprises 16 residues. CDR1 and CDR2 (germline): SGDLS, YYNGEE. J gave up 2 bases and V 3 bases, and 4 bases lay outside the gene matches. DNA for the CDR3: TGTGCCAGCAGCGCGACTAGCGGGGGACCCACAGATACGCAGTATTTT. Encoded protein: CASSATSGGPTDTQYF.

Remarks on this clonotype: Because it lacks the conserved phenylalanine or tryptophan at the end, this CDR3 is likely a read error. This chain joins TRBV20-1 and TRBJ2-4; D uncertain. The CDR3 loop spans 14 amino acids. Germline CDR1 DFQATT, CDR2 SNEGSKA (reference sequence). V was shortened by 6 bases and J by 4 bases, with 16 bases between the two germline ends. CDR3: CSASLLQAKNIQYL. The CDR3 DNA sequence: TGCAGTGCCAGCCTTTTGCAGGCTAAAAACATTCAGTACTTA.

This clonotype has more than one count but fewer than ten. The genes are TRBV6-5 and TRBJ2-3; perhaps TRBD1 as D (5 bases). Trimming cost V 2 bases and J 3 bases, with 9 bases left between them. Germline V gene sequence: CDR1 MNHEY, CDR2 SVGAGI. The CDR3 spans 14 residues. Here the CDR3 reads CASSYRAGTDTQYF. CDR3 DNA sequence: TGTGCCAGCAGTTACCGGGCAGGGACAGATACGCAGTATTTT.

The chain links TRBV5-1 to TRBJ2-3; TRBD2 agrees at 9 bases. The CDR3 has 15 residues. In germline, CDR1 is SGHRS, CDR2 YFSETQ. The ends lost 3 bases at V and 5 bases at J; junction bases unmatched: 7. CDR3: CASSSVAGEIDTQYF. The CDR3 bases are TGCGCCAGCAGCTCTGTAGCGGGAGAGATAGATACGCAGTATTTT.

This chain links TRBV10-1 with TRBJ2-2; weak D call: TRBD2 (6 bases). Germline CDR1 WNHNN, CDR2 SYGVQD (reference sequence). V lost 11 bases and J lost 5, with 27 bases in between. The CDR3 length is 17 residues. The CDR3 sequence is CADITRGKTARTGELFF. The CDR3, as DNA: TGCGCCGACATCACCCGGGGGAAGACAGCCCGAACCGGGGAGCTGTTTTTT.

The rearrangement uses TRBV5-1 and TRBJ1-6; maybe TRBD1 (6 bases). V was cut by 0 bases and J by 8 bases, with 15 bases left in between. The V gene's germline CDR1 is SGHRS and CDR2 YFSETQ. The CDR3 consists of 16 residues. The CDR3 loop is CASSLDPGTRDSPLHF. CDR3 bases: TGCGCCAGCAGCTTGGACCCCGGGACACGGGATTCACCCCTCCACTTT.

This chain connects TRBV20-1 to TRBJ2-4, with TRBD1 identical over 7 bases. The CDR3 is 15 amino acids. Looked up from germline, CDR1 is DFQATT and CDR2 is SNEGSKA (reference sequence). The junction had 10 bases not matched to a gene; V was cut back by 3 bases and J by 5 bases. The chain's CDR3 is CSASLISGGENIQYF. The CDR3 region has the DNA TGCAGTGCTAGCCTCATCTCAGGGGGTGAAAACATTCAGTACTTC.

This clonotype appeared once. The chain couples TRBV6-2 or TRBV6-3 to TRBJ2-7, with a tentative D call TRBD1 (6 bases). The length of the CDR3 is 14 residues. The germline V gene has CDR1 MNHEY and CDR2 SVGEGT. V dropped 6 bases and J dropped 3 bases, with 15 bases sitting between them. Here the CDR3 DNA reads TGTGCCAGCAGCCCCGGGACAAAGAACTACGAGCAGTACTTC. It specifies CASSPGTKNYEQYF.

The chain has TRBV6-2 or TRBV6-3 and TRBJ2-5; D ambiguous. The J call is doubtful: the DNA matches TRBJ2-7 better. The germline V gene encodes CDR1 MNHEY and CDR2 SVGEGT. The CDR3 covers 12 residues. Here the CDR3 DNA reads TGTGCCAGCGGAAACGCCCTCTACGAGCAGTACTTC. It codes for CASGNALYEQYF.